Listed below are T cell receptor beta chains from one sample, sequenced in a study of control samples from healthy donors and cancer patients. Produced via immunoSEQ multiplex PCR; TCRdb's table is partial and in-frame only. The repertoire has about 140,000 clones, about 89% of them found once; the top ten carry more than 6.5%. Sequencing was carried out using blood. The receptors shown here come from a man between 18 and 35 years old in good health. CDR3s include the opening cysteine and the closing phenylalanine or tryptophan. D genes are given only for firm matches.

CDR3 protein | J gene | V gene | D gene
CAIKAFGTGITEAFF | TRBJ1-1 | TRBV10-3 | TRBD1
CASSQGVGAGNTIYF | TRBJ1-3 | TRBV3-1/TRBV3-2 | -
CASRPDTGAYEQYF | TRBJ2-7 | TRBV5-1 | -
CATGALPTEAFF | TRBJ1-1 | TRBV28 | -
CASSLGREETQYF | TRBJ2-5 | TRBV28 | -
CASSLGVGAGTDTQYF | TRBJ2-3 | TRBV7-2 | -
CASSLGLPIYEQYF | TRBJ2-7 | TRBV11-2 | -
CASSGRGGEGRLNTGELFF | TRBJ2-2 | TRBV7-9 | TRBD2
CASSYVQGPNEKLFF | TRBJ1-4 | TRBV6-5 | -
CAISDPGPSSGANVLTF | TRBJ2-6 | TRBV10-3 | -
CASTRTTNEKLFF | TRBJ1-4 | TRBV6-5 | -
CASSPETPYYEQYF | TRBJ2-7 | TRBV23-1 | -
CASRGRGEVNEQYF | TRBJ2-7 | TRBV6-5 | -
CASSLRQTGGNTGELFF | TRBJ2-2 | TRBV7-2 | TRBD1
CASSLVGTMGTEAFF | TRBJ1-1 | TRBV5-1 | -
CASSPLGQGSDEQFF | TRBJ2-1 | TRBV28 | TRBD1
CASSYTRGNQPQHF | TRBJ1-5 | TRBV6-5 | -
CASSTDSFYEQYF | TRBJ2-7 | TRBV7-2 | -
CASSLSDSYEQYF | TRBJ2-7 | TRBV27 | -
CASRPQGARTDTQYF | TRBJ2-3 | TRBV6-5 | TRBD1
CASSIDAGGNEKLFF | TRBJ1-4 | TRBV19 | -
CASSQLGNQPQHF | TRBJ1-5 | TRBV3-1/TRBV3-2 | -
CASSLTGKNTEAFF | TRBJ1-1 | TRBV7-2 | TRBD1
CASSQQGNQPQHF | TRBJ1-5 | TRBV3-1/TRBV3-2 | -
CASSPYRGNTEAFF | TRBJ1-1 | TRBV7-2 | TRBD1
CASSSAPWMGYTF | TRBJ1-2 | TRBV6-2/TRBV6-3 | -
CASSFTGTGANSNYGYTF | TRBJ1-2 | TRBV7-9 | TRBD1
CATSDWQGNLLNTGELFF | TRBJ2-2 | TRBV24-1 | -
CASSLYNNSPLHF | TRBJ1-6 | TRBV28 | -
CASSTGVFGYTF | TRBJ1-2 | TRBV11-2 | TRBD1
CASSLAGQGKNEQFF | TRBJ2-1 | TRBV2 | TRBD1
CASSHGRGTLANYGYTF | TRBJ1-2 | TRBV28 | -
CASSLGDRGEQYF | TRBJ2-7 | TRBV5-1 | TRBD1
CASSSGSGPYEQYF | TRBJ2-7 | TRBV7-3 | -